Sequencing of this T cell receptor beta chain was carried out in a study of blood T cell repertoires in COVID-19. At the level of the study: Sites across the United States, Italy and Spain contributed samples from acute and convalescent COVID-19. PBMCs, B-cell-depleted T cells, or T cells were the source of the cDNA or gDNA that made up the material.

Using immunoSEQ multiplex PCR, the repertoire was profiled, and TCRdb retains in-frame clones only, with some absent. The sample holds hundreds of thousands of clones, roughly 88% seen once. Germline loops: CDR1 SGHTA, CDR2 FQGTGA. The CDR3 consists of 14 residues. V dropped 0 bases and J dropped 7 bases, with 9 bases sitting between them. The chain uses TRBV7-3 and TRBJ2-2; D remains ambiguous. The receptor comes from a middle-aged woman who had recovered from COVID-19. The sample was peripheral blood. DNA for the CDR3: TGTGCCAGCAGCTTAACCTCTGGGCTCGGGGAGCTGTTTTTT. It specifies CASSLTSGLGELFF.